The T cell receptor beta chain described here comes from a study of CD8 T cells in Susac syndrome. The study, taken as a whole, reports: The study admitted that it had a relatively small number of individuals in its TCR sequencing and HLA analysis.

Germline CDR1 is DFQATT and CDR2 is SNEGSKA (reference sequence). The CDR3 is made up of 15 amino acids. V gave up 4 bases and J gave up 2 bases; unmatched junction bases: 11. TCR beta sequencing covered blood CD8+ and CD4+ T cells. On this clonotype itself: As yet, its antigen is unknown.

The authors reverse transcribed roughly 0.5 to 1 ug RNA with random hexamers. Amplification of TCR beta CDR3 spanned 54 Vbeta and 13 Jbeta via immunoSEQ multiplex PCR. In TCRdb, the immunoSEQ multiplex PCR reads were re-called with MiXCR into one record per CDR3 protein. The sample contains about 300,000 distinct CDR3 sequences, 70% to 90% of which appear only once. This chain joins TRBV20-1 and TRBJ2-7; TRBD1 matches 7 bases. The source of this sequence is a human donor with multiple sclerosis. Sequenced material: CD8+ T cells from PBMCs. The CDR3 loop reads CSATRTGLRTYEQYF. CDR3 sequence (DNA): TGCAGTGCTACACGGACAGGCCTAAGGACCTACGAGCAGTACTTC.